Presented here are 8 T cell receptor beta chains from one specimen sequenced in a study of shared T cell receptors in the human thymus. Profiling relied on immunoSEQ multiplex PCR, and the TCRdb table lists in-frame clones only, not all of them. The sample lists some 700,000 clones, roughly 90% occurring once. This same sample was also taken into another study, of human thymus T cells.

The sample taken for sequencing was thymocytes. These receptor sequences come from a boy in the first two years of life with a congenital heart defect.

In its sample, this clone was seen a few times. The CDR3 DNA reads as TGTGCCTGCGGACTAGCGGGAGACGAGCAGTACTTC. Amino acids: CACGLAGDEQYF. V and J are TRBV30 and TRBJ2-7, with TRBD2 matching over 13 bases. This CDR3 region has 12 residues. Trimming at V came to 6 bases and at J to 5 bases, leaving 1 base not matched to a gene. Germline V gene data show CDR1 as GTSNPN and CDR2 as SVGIG (reference sequence).

This clone was found once. The rearrangement links TRBV7-9 to TRBJ1-2; the D is unclear. There are 16 residues in the CDR3. Germline assignment: CDR1 SEHNR and CDR2 FQNEAQ (reference sequence). V was pared by 2 bases and J by 4 bases, with 17 bases between. The CDR3: CASSLLPRTGSYGYTF. The CDR3 DNA follows: TGTGCCAGCAGCTTACTCCCCAGGACGGGATCCTATGGCTACACCTTC. Full variable domain (remainder filled in from reference TRBV7-9 and TRBJ1-2): DTGVSQNPRHKITKRGQNVTFRCDPISEHNRLYWYRQTLGQGPEFLTYFQNEAQLEKSRLLSDRFSAERPKGSFSTLEIQRTEQGDSAMYLCASSLLPRTGSYGYTFGSGTRLTVV.

The chain joins TRBV27 to TRBJ2-1; D ambiguous. The V gene's germline CDR1 is MNHEY and CDR2 SMNVEV (reference sequence). V lost 0 bases and J 4 bases, leaving 10 bases between the germline ends. The CDR3 runs 15 residues. Here the CDR3 DNA reads TGTGCCAGCAGTTTATCCCCCTACCATTACAATGAGCAGTTCTTC. This encodes CASSLSPYHYNEQFF.

The chain joins TRBV4-3 to TRBJ2-3; the match to TRBD2 covers 8 bases. V lost 0 bases, J lost 3 bases, and 2 bases stayed unmatched. Germline CDR1 is LGHNA and CDR2 is YSLEER. The CDR3 extends over 15 amino acids. CDR3 coding DNA: TGCGCCAGCAGCCAAGAAAGCGGGAGTACAGATACGCAGTATTTT. The encoded protein is CASSQESGSTDTQYF.

The chain couples TRBV6-1 to TRBJ2-7, with 7 bases aligning to TRBD2. CDR3 length: 17 amino acids. The V gene's germline CDR1 is MNHNS and CDR2 SASEGT. V trimming: 3 bases; J trimming: 3 bases; junction bases outside the gene matches: 14. This CDR3 reads CASSDGEGEPNHYEQYF. CDR3 coding DNA: TGTGCCAGCAGTGATGGGGAGGGTGAACCAAACCACTACGAGCAGTACTTC.

This chain connects TRBV11-2 to TRBJ1-4; 8 bases align to TRBD1. With 4 bases clipped from V and 8 bases from J, the junction kept 9 bases outside the gene matches. CDR1 is SGHAT and CDR2 is FQNNGV in the germline V gene. The CDR3 runs to 15 residues. The CDR3 loop reads CASSSRQGRKEKLFF. The CDR3 nucleotides are TGTGCCAGCAGCTCCCGACAGGGGCGGAAGGAAAAACTGTTTTTT.

A few counts support this clone. The chain uses TRBV19 and TRBJ2-1, with 13 bases aligning to TRBD2. The germline V gene encodes CDR1 LNHDA and CDR2 SQIVND (reference sequence). J lost 8 bases, V lost 5 bases, and 12 bases had no gene match. CDR3 length: 17 residues. CDR3 region: CASSERTGTSGTHEQFF. The CDR3 nucleotides read TGTGCCAGTAGTGAACGAACCGGGACTAGCGGGACCCATGAGCAGTTCTTC. The full variable domain, with the rest looked up from reference TRBV19 and TRBJ2-1, is DGGITQSPKYLFRKEGQNVTLSCEQNLNHDAMYWYRQDPGQGLRLIYYSQIVNDFQKGDIAEGYSVSREKKESFPLTVTSAQKNPTAFYLCASSERTGTSGTHEQFFGPGTRLTVL.

This clone was counted once. This chain links TRBV2 with TRBJ2-7; D is possibly TRBD2 (7 bases). Looked up from germline, CDR1 is SNHLY and CDR2 is FYNNEI. The V end was cut by 7 bases, the J end by 2 bases, with 18 bases between. This CDR3 is 15 amino acids long. This CDR3 reads CASTGGAGRTYEQYF. DNA for the CDR3: TGTGCCAGCACTGGGGGGGCCGGGAGAACCTACGAGCAGTACTTC.